This T cell receptor beta chain was captured by sequencing in a study of T cell repertoires in cytomegalovirus infection. Across the whole study: Newly reported HLA-C-restricted and thoroughly characterized HLA-B-restricted CMV epitopes were employed. Notes on the study in general: Predominance within the ex vivo response was attributable to HLA-C-restricted CMV-specific TCR beta clonotypes.

A word on this clonotype: Its antigen is not identified.

From the reads, TCRdb called clonotypes with MiXCR, one entry per CDR3 protein. The sample lists 230,000 or so distinct CDR3 sequences, around two fifths occurring once. Germline V gene sequence: CDR1 SEHNR, CDR2 FQNEAQ (reference sequence). Deletions cut 2 bases from V and 5 bases from J, with 7 bases between. The CDR3 sequence is 13 residues long. The TCR comes from a human donor in good health (CMV status not recorded). Some clones in this sample may be carry-over from other donors' samples. The chain recombines TRBV7-9 with TRBJ2-1, with D perhaps matching TRBD1 or TRBD2 (5 bases each). The material was CD8+ T cells from cultured PBMCs, obtained from culture after CMV antigen stimulation. CDR3 amino acids: CASSLRGDNEQFF. The CDR3 DNA is TGTGCCAGCAGCTTAAGAGGGGACAATGAGCAGTTCTTC.